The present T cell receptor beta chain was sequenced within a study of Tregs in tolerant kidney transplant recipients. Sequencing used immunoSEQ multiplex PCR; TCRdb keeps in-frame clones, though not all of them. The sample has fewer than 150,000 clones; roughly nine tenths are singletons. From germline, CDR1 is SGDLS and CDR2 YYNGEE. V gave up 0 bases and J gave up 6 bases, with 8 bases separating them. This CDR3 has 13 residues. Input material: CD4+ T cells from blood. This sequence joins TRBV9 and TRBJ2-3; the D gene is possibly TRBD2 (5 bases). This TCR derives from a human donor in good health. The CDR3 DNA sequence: TGTGCCAGCAGCGTAGATAGGGAGGATACGCAGTATTTT. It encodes CASSVDREDTQYF.